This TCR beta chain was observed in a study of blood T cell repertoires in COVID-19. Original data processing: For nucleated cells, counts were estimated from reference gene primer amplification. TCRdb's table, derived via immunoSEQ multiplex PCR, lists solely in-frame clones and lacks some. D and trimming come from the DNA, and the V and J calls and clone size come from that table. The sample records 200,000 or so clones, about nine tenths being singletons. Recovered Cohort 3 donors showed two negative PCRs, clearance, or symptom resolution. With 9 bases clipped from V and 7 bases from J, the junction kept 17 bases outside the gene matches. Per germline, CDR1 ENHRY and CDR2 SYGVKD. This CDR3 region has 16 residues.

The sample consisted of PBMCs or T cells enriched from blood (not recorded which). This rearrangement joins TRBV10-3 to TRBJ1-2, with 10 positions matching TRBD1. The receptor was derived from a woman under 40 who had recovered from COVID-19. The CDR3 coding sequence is TGTGCCATACACCCAGGGGGACAGGGGATAATTGCTGGCTACACCTTC. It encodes CAIHPGGQGIIAGYTF.